This T cell receptor beta chain comes out of a study of blood T cell repertoires in COVID-19. The overall study: Both acute and convalescent COVID-19 samples were obtained from the United States, Italy and Spain. From T cells, B-cell-depleted T cells, or PBMCs came the material, which was cDNA or gDNA.

CDR3 length: 14 residues. Germline V CDR1 and CDR2: SNHLY, FYNNEI. J lost 9 bases, V lost 6 bases, and 8 bases had no gene match. Original processing methods: How many nucleated cells were present was estimated from reference gene primer amplification. Profiling relied on immunoSEQ multiplex PCR, and the TCRdb table lists in-frame clones only, not all of them. V and J calls plus clone size are reproduced from that table; the DNA served to infer D and trimming. The data contain over 300,000 clones, about 86% of them singletons. Sequencing input: peripheral blood. The receptor was isolated from a woman between 50 and 59 years old with acute or convalescent COVID-19. The V gene is TRBV2, the J gene TRBJ1-6, with 7 bases lining up with TRBD1. CDR3: CASSLGQASSPLHF. CDR3 nucleotide sequence: TGTGCCAGCAGCCTCGGACAGGCTAGTTCACCCCTCCACTTT.